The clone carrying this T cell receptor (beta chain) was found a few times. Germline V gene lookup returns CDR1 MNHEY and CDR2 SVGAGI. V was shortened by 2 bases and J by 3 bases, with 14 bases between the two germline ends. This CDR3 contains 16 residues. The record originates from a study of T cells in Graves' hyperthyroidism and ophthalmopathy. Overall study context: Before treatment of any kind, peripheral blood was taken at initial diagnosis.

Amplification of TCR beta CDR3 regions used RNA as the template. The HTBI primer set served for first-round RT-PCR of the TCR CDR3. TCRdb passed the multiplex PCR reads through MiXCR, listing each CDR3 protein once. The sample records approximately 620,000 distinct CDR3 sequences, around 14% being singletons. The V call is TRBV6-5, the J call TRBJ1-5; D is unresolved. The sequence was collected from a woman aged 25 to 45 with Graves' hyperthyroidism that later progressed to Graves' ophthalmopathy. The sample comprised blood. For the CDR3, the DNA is TGTGCCAGCAGTTACAGTACTGGCGGGTACAATCAGCCCCAGCATTTT. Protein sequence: CASSYSTGGYNQPQHF.